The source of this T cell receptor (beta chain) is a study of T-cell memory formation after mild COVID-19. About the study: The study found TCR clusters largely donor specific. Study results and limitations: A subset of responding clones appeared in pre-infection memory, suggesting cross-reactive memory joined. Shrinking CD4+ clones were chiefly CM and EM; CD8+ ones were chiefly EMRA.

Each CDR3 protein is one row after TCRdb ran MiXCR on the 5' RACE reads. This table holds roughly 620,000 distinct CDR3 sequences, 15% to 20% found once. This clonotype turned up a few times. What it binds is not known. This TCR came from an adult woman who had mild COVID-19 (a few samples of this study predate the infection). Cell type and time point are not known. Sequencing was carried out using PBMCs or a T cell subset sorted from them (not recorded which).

The CDR3 region has the DNA TGCAGCGTGGAGGGACAGGTCGGGGACTCCTACGAGCAGTACTTC. It translates to CSVEGQVGDSYEQYF. The rearrangement joins TRBV29-1 to TRBJ2-7; 8 bases map to TRBD1. The V gene end was trimmed by 6 bases and the J gene end by 0 bases; junction bases not matched to a gene: 10. Germline loops: CDR1 SQVTM, CDR2 ANQGSEA. CDR3 length: 15 amino acids.